This TCR beta chain was documented in a study of blood T cells in healthy people across ages. Study-level background: Through template switching, about one barcoded beta molecule was captured per two T cells, as measured in model experiments. Study-level findings and limits: With age, beta diversity per million T cells declined roughly linearly, significantly by 35 to 40.

On this clonotype: What it binds is unknown.

Per the germline V gene, CDR1 is ENHRY and CDR2 is SYGVKD. Trimming cost V 8 bases and J 1 base, with 18 bases left between them. This CDR3 is built from 15 residues. The second PCR ran roughly 6 to 11 cycles with a sample-barcoded 5' primer and J-beta primers. Every sample gave at least 3 million paired-end reads containing CDR3. Using its own MiXCR run on the 5' RACE reads, TCRdb lists one record per CDR3 protein. The sample includes nearly 800,000 distinct CDR3 sequences, around a quarter of them seen just once. The sample was also reused in another study, on T cells of mothers and their children.

The chain recombines TRBV10-3 with TRBJ2-7, with D perhaps given as TRBD1 or TRBD2 (5 bases each). Sequencing was done on a sample of blood. The clonotype originates from a boy aged 5 to 17 in good health. In DNA form, the CDR3 reads TGTGCCATCGGCCACGGGACGAAGGATTCCTACGAGCAGTACTTC. It codes for CAIGHGTKDSYEQYF.